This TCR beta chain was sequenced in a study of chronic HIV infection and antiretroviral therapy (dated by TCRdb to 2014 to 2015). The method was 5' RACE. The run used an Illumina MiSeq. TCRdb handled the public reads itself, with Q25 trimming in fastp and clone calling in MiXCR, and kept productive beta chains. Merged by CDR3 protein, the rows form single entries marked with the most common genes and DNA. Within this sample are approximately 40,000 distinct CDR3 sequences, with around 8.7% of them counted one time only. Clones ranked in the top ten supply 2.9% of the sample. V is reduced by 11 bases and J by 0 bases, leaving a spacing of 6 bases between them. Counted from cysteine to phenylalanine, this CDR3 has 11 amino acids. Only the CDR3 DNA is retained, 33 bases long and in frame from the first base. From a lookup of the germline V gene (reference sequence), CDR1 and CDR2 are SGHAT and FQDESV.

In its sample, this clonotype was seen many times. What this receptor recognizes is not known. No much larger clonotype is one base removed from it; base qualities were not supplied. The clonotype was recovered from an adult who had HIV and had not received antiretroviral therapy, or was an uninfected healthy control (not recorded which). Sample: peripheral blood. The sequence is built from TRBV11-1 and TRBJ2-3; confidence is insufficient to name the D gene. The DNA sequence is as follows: TGTGCCTCTCAGAGCACAGATACGCAGTATTTT. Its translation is CASQSTDTQYF.